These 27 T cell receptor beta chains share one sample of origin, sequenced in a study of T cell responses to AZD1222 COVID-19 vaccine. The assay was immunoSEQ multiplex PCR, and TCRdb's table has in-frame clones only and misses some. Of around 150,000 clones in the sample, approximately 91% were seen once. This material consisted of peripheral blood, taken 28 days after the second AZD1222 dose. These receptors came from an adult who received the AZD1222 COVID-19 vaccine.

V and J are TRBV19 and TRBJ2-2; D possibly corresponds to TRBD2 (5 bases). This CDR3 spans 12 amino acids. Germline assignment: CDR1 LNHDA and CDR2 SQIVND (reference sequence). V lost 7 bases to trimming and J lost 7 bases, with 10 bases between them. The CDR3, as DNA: TGTGCCAGTACTAGCCCTAACGGGGAGCTGTTTTTT. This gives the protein CASTSPNGELFF.

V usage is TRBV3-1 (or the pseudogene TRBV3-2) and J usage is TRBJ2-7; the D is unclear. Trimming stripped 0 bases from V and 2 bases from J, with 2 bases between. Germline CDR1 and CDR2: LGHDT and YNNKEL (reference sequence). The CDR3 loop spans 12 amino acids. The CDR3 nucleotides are TGTGCCAGCAGCCAAGAAACCTACGAGCAGTACTTC. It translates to CASSQETYEQYF.

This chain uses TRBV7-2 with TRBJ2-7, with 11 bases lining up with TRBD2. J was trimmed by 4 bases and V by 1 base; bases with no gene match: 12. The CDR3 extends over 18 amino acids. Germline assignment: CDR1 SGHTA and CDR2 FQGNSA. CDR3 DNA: TGTGCCAGCAGCTTAGGGACTAGCGGGCTCCGGCGGGGTTACGAGCAGTACTTC. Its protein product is CASSLGTSGLRRGYEQYF.

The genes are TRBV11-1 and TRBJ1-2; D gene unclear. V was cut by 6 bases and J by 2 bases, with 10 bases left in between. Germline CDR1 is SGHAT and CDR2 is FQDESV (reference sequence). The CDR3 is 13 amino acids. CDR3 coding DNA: TGTGCCAGCAGTTCCCTAAAGAACTATGGCTACACCTTC. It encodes CASSSLKNYGYTF.

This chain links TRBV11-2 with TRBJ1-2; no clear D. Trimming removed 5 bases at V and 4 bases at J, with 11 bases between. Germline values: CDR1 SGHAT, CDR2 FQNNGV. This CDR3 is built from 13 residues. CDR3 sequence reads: CASSPVGPYGYTF. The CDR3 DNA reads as TGTGCCAGCAGCCCAGTGGGTCCCTATGGCTACACCTTC. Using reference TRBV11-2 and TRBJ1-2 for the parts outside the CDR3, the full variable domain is EAGVAQSPRYKIIEKRQSVAFWCNPISGHATLYWYQQILGQGPKLLIQFQNNGVVDDSQLPKDRFSAERLKGVDSTLKIQPAKLEDSAVYLCASSPVGPYGYTFGSGTRLTVV.

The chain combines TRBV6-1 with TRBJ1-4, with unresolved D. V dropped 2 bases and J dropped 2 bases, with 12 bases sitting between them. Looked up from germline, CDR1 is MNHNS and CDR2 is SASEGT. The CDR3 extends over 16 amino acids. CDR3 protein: CASSESRQTTNEKLFF. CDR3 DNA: TGTGCCAGCAGTGAATCTCGCCAGACGACTAATGAAAAACTGTTTTTT.

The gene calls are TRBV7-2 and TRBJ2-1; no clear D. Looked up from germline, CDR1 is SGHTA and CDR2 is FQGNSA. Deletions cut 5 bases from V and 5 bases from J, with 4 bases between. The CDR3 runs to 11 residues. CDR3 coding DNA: TGTGCCAGCAGCGTGAACAATGAGCAGTTCTTC. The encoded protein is CASSVNNEQFF.

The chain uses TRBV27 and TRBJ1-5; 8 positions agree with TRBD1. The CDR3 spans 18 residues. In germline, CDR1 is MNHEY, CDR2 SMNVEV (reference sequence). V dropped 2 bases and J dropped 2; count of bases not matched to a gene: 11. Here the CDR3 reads CASSLGQGALQGNQPQHF. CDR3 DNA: TGTGCCAGCAGTTTAGGCCAGGGGGCGCTTCAAGGCAATCAGCCCCAGCATTTT.

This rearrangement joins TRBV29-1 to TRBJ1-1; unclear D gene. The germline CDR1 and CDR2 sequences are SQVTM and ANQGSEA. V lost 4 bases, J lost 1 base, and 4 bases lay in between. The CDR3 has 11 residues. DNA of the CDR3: TGCAGCGTTGGGGAGAACACTGAAGCTTTCTTT. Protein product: CSVGENTEAFF.

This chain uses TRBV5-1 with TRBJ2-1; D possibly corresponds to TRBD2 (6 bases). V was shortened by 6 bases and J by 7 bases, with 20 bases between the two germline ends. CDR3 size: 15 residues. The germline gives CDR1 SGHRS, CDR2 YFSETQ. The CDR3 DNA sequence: TGCGCCAGCACCCCCCTTCTCGGGGGAGAAAATGAGCAGTTCTTC. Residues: CASTPLLGGENEQFF.

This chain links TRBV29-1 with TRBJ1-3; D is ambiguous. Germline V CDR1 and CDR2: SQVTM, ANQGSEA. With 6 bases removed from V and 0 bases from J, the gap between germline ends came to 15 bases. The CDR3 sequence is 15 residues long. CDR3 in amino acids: CSVRYGDYSGNTIYF. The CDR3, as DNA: TGCAGCGTCCGGTACGGCGACTACTCTGGAAACACCATATATTTT. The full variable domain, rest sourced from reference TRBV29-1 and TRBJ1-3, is SAVISQKPSRDICQRGTSLTIQCQVDSQVTMMFWYRQQPGQSLTLIATANQGSEATYESGFVIDKFPISRPNLTFSTLTVSNMSPEDSSIYLCSVRYGDYSGNTIYFGEGSWLTVV.

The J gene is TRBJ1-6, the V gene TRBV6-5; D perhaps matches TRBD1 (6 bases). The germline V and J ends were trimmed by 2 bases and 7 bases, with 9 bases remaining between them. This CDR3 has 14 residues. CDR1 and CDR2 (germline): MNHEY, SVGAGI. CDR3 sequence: CASSYTGSNSPLHF. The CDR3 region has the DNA TGTGCCAGCAGTTACACAGGGTCGAATTCACCCCTCCACTTT.

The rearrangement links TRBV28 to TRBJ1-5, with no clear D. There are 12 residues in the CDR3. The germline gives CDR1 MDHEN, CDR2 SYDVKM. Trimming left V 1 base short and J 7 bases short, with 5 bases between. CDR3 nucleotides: TGTGCCAGCAGTTTATTCGGGCAGCCCCAGCATTTT. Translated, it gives CASSLFGQPQHF.

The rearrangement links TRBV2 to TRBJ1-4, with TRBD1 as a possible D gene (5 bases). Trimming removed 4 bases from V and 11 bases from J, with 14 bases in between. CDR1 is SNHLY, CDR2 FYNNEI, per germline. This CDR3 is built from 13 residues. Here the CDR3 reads CASSAAGVGKLFF. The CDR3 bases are TGTGCCAGCAGTGCGGCGGGGGTAGGGAAACTGTTTTTT.

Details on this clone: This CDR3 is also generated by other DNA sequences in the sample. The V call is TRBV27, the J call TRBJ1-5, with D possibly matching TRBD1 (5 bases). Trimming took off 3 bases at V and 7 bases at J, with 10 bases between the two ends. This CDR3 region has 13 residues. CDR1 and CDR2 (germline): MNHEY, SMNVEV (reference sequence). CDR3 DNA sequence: TGTGCCAGCAGTTTGAGGGGCAGACAGCCCCAGCATTTT. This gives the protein CASSLRGRQPQHF.

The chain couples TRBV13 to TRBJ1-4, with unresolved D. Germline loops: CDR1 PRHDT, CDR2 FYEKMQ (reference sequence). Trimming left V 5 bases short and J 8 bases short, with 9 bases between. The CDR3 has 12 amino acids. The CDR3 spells CASSTNGEKLFF. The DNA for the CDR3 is TGTGCCAGCAGCACAAACGGGGAAAAACTGTTTTTT.

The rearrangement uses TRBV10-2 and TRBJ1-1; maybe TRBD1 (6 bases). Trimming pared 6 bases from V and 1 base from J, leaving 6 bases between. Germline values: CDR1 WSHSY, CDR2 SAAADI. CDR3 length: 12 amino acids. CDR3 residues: CASRDRNTEAFF. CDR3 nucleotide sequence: TGCGCCAGCAGGGACAGGAACACTGAAGCTTTCTTT.

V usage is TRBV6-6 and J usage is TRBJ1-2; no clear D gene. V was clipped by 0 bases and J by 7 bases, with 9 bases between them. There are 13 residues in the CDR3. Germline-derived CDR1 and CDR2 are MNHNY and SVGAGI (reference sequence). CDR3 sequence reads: CASSYSTPGGYTF. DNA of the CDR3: TGTGCCAGCAGTTACTCGACGCCGGGTGGCTACACCTTC.

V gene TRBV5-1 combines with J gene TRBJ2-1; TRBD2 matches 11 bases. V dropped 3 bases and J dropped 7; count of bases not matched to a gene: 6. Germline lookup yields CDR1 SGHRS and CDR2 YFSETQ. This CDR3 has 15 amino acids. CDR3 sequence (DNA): TGCGCCAGCAGCTCGGCTAGCGGGGGGTGGAATGAGCAGTTCTTC. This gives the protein CASSSASGGWNEQFF. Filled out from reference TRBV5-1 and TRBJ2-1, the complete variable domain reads KAGVTQTPRYLIKTRGQQVTLSCSPISGHRSVSWYQQTPGQGLQFLFEYFSETQRNKGNFPGRFSGRQFSNSRSEMNVSTLELGDSALYLCASSSASGGWNEQFFGPGTRLTVL.

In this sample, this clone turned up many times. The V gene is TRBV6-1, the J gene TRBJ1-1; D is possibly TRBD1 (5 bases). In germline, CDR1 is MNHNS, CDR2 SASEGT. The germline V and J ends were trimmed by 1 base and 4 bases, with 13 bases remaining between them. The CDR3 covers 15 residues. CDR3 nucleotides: TGTGCCAGCAGTGAAGATGGGGGGGGGAGCACTGAAGCTTTCTTT. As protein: CASSEDGGGSTEAFF.

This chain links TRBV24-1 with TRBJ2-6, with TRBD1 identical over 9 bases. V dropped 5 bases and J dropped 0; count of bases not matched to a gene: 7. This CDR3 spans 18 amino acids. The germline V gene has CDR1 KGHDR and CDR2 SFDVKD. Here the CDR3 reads CATSALTGGSSGANVLTF. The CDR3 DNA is TGTGCCACCAGTGCGTTGACAGGGGGAAGCTCTGGGGCCAACGTCCTGACTTTC.

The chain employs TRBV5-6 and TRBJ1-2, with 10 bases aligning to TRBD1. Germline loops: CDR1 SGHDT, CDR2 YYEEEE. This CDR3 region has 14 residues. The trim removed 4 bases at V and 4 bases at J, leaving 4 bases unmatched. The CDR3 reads CASSPGQGGYGYTF. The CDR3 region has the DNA TGTGCCAGCAGCCCCGGACAGGGGGGCTATGGCTACACCTTC.

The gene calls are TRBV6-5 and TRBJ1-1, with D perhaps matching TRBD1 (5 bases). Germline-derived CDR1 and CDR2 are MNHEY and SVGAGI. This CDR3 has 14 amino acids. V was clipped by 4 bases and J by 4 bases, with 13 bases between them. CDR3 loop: CASSSPGLITEAFF. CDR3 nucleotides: TGTGCCAGCAGTTCCCCGGGACTCATCACTGAAGCTTTCTTT.

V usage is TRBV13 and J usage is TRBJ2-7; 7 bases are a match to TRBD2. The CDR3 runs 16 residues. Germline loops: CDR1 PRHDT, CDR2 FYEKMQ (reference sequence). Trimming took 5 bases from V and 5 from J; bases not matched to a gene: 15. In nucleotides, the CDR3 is TGTGCCAGCAGCCCAAACGGTTTGGGAGGGCGCCACGAGCAGTACTTC. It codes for CASSPNGLGGRHEQYF.

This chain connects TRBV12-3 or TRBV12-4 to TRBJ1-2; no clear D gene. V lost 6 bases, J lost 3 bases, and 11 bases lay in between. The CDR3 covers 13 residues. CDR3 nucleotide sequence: TGTGCCAGCAGGTCGGTTGGCTACTATGGCTACACCTTC. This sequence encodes CASRSVGYYGYTF.

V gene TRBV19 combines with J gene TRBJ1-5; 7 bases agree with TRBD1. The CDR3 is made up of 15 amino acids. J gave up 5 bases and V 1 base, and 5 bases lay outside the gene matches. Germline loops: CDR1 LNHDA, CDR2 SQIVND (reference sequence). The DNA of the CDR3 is TGTGCCAGTAGTATAGTCTGGACAGGCTATCAGCCCCAGCATTTT. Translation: CASSIVWTGYQPQHF.

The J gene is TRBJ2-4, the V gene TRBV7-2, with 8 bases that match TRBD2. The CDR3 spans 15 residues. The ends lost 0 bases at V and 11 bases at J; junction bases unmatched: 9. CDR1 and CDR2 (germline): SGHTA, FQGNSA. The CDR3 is CASSLAAKSGGVQYF. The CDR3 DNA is TGTGCCAGCAGCTTAGCGGCTAAAAGCGGGGGCGTTCAGTACTTC.